This TCR beta chain is from a study of cytomegalovirus exposure and HLA in healthy donors. About the study: Around 85 million unique TCRs from HLA-typed donors were held in an early data release.

Participants comprised healthy donors of bone marrow. Whole-study findings and limits: Later, an analysis found that common viral pathogens appeared to be linked with several of the most significant clusters.

This clone was seen more than once but under ten times. Its antigen is undetermined. The PCR had 60 Vbeta and 13 Jbeta primers. Sequencing used immunoSEQ multiplex PCR; TCRdb keeps in-frame clones, though not all of them. This table has hundreds of thousands of clones, about three quarters appearing once. Sequencing was done on a sample of PBMCs. The source of this sequence is a man aged 35 to 55 in good health and CMV-seronegative.

The CDR3, as DNA: TGTGCCAGCAGCTCCTCACAGGGGTACTATGGCTACACCTTC. Its protein is CASSSSQGYYGYTF. The rearrangement links TRBV11-2 to TRBJ1-2; 7 nucleotides agree with TRBD1. J was trimmed by 3 bases and V by 4 bases; bases with no gene match: 5. Per the germline V gene, CDR1 is SGHAT and CDR2 is FQNNGV. The CDR3 extends over 14 amino acids.